A selection of T cell receptor beta chains follows, all from one sample in a study of blood T cell repertoires in COVID-19. Sequenced by immunoSEQ multiplex PCR; TCRdb stores in-frame clones only, minus some. The sample yields some 140,000 clones, around 87% seen once. Sequencing was carried out using peripheral blood. The receptors were sampled from a man aged 65 to 85 with active COVID-19. Each CDR3 is given with its conserved first and last residue. Each record gives: V gene, J gene, clone size, D gene, CDR3 DNA, CDR3 protein. The D gene is left open where the match is weak. Expanded clones get a size class; other rows say once, few or many, or leave the size out.

TRBV9	TRBJ2-5	-	-	TGTGCCAGCAGTGTGGACTCCCAGTACCAAGAGACCCAGTACTTC	CASSVDSQYQETQYF
TRBV5-6	TRBJ2-7	-	TRBD2	TGTGCCAGCAGCTTTATAGCGGGCCCCTACGAGCAGTACTTC	CASSFIAGPYEQYF
TRBV19	TRBJ2-7	-	-	TGTGCCAGTAGTCCCAACGTGGAGAGTTACGAGCAGTACTTC	CASSPNVESYEQYF
TRBV19	TRBJ2-1	-	TRBD2	TGTGCCAGTAGTACCACCTTTTGGACTAGCGGGAATAATGAGCAGTTCTTC	CASSTTFWTSGNNEQFF
TRBV10-3	TRBJ1-1	once	-	TGTGCCATCAGTGAGCCGTACCAAACCGACAGGTCATCCACTGAAGCTTTCTTT	CAISEPYQTDRSSTEAFF
TRBV7-9	TRBJ2-3	once	-	TGTGCCAGCAGCTTCTTGCGCCCTCCCGGAGATACGCAGTATTTT	CASSFLRPPGDTQYF
TRBV5-4	TRBJ1-1	-	-	TGTGCCAGCAGCTTGGACCCTTTTAGTTGGACTGAAGCTTTCTTT	CASSLDPFSWTEAFF
TRBV2	TRBJ2-1	-	-	TGTGCCAGCAGTGACAATCCTCCGGGTAATGAGCAGTTCTTC	CASSDNPPGNEQFF
TRBV20-1	TRBJ2-3	-	TRBD2	TGCAGTGCTAGTCAACTAGCGGGGCGGGGAGATACGCAGTATTTT	CSASQLAGRGDTQYF
TRBV24-1	TRBJ2-7	-	-	TGTGCCACCAGTGATACCGGGACACCCTACGAGCAGTACTTC	CATSDTGTPYEQYF
TRBV24-1	TRBJ2-1	-	TRBD2	TGTGCCACCAGCCTTAGCGGGAGGGGGACTGCGAGCTCCTACAATGAGCAGTTCTTC	CATSLSGRGTASSYNEQFF
TRBV5-1	TRBJ1-1	-	-	TGCGCCAGCAGCTTGTTAACTACAGGGAACACTGAAGCTTTCTTT	CASSLLTTGNTEAFF
TRBV25-1	TRBJ1-6	-	-	TGTGCCAGCAGTGAAGCCCTGGGCGCTTATAATTCACCCCTCCACTTT	CASSEALGAYNSPLHF
TRBV28	TRBJ2-1	few	-	TGTGCCAGCAGTGTCAACGTGGGCCCCCCACACAATGAGCAGTTCTTC	CASSVNVGPPHNEQFF
TRBV19	TRBJ1-2	-	TRBD1	TGTGCCAGTAATTCTGTCCGGGACAGGGCAGTCGTTGGCTACACCTTC	CASNSVRDRAVVGYTF
TRBV29-1	TRBJ2-7	-	-	TGCAGCGTTGACCAGGGGCTTAACGAGCAGTACTTC	CSVDQGLNEQYF
TRBV5-1	TRBJ1-6	-	-	TGCGCCAGCAGCTCCGGGACTTCAGGATCACCCCTCCACTTT	CASSSGTSGSPLHF
TRBV4-1	TRBJ2-3	-	-	TGCGCCAGCAGCCATCCCCTCTCGCGGGACCGTAGCACAGATACGCAGTATTTT	CASSHPLSRDRSTDTQYF
TRBV5-1	TRBJ2-7	-	TRBD1	TGCGCCAGCAGCATCGGACAGGCCTACGAGCAGTACTTC	CASSIGQAYEQYF
TRBV24-1	TRBJ2-2	-	TRBD2	TGTGCCACCAGTGACGACGGACTAGCGGGAGAAACCGGGGAGCTGTTTTTT	CATSDDGLAGETGELFF
TRBV6-2/TRBV6-3	TRBJ1-1	once	TRBD1	TGTGCCAGCAGTAGGCGGGACAGAAACACTGAAGCTTTCTTT	CASSRRDRNTEAFF
TRBV9	TRBJ2-7	-	-	TGTGCCAGCAGCGTAGATGCTAGCTACGGCGAGCAGTACTTC	CASSVDASYGEQYF
TRBV3-1/TRBV3-2	TRBJ2-3	-	TRBD1	TGTGCCAGCAGTCAGGGGGTAGTAGATACGCAGTATTTT	CASSQGVVDTQYF
TRBV28	TRBJ2-1	-	-	TGTGCCAGCAGTTTAGCCGGGATACCCTACAATGAGCAGTTCTTC	CASSLAGIPYNEQFF
TRBV7-9	TRBJ1-1	few	-	TGTGCCAGCGTCTTAATGAACACTGAAGCTTTCTTT	CASVLMNTEAFF
TRBV30	TRBJ2-2	-	-	TGTGCCTGGACCCGGGGTACCGGGGAGCTGTTTTTT	CAWTRGTGELFF
TRBV19	TRBJ1-4	once	-	TGTGCCAGTAGTGGGTCGGGGGGTGAAAAACTGTTTTTT	CASSGSGGEKLFF
TRBV19	TRBJ1-5	-	-	TGTGCCAGTAGTTTAACAGGGAGCAATCAGCCCCAGCATTTT	CASSLTGSNQPQHF
TRBV5-3	TRBJ1-1	-	TRBD1	TGTGCCAGAAGCACGACAGGGCCCGGGTTGAACACTGAAGCTTTCTTT	CARSTTGPGLNTEAFF
TRBV11-3	TRBJ2-1	-	TRBD2	TGTGCCAGCAGCCGCGGGAGCAATGAGCAGTTCTTC	CASSRGSNEQFF
TRBV5-1	TRBJ2-5	few	TRBD2	TGCGCCAGCAGCTTGAGTGCGGGAGGTGGGGAGACCCAGTACTTC	CASSLSAGGGETQYF
TRBV18	TRBJ2-5	once	TRBD1	TGTGCCAGCTCAGGGACAGGGGAGACCCAGTACTTC	CASSGTGETQYF
TRBV5-6	TRBJ2-5	-	TRBD2	TGTGCCAGCAGCTTCGGATATAGACTAGCGGATTTTCAAGAGACCCAGTACTTC	CASSFGYRLADFQETQYF
TRBV18	TRBJ1-2	-	TRBD1	TGTGCCAGCTCACTACAGGGGTGGGATGGCTACACCTTC	CASSLQGWDGYTF
TRBV9	TRBJ2-3	-	TRBD2	TGTGCCAGCAGCGTAGTCTCGCGGGGGAGCACAGATACGCAGTATTTT	CASSVVSRGSTDTQYF
TRBV28	TRBJ1-1	-	TRBD1	TGTGCCAGCTTAAATAACAGGGGGCGAGCTTTCTTT	CASLNNRGRAFF
TRBV28	TRBJ2-3	-	-	TGTGCCAGCAGGGAACTTTCCGGGACTGAAGGCGATACGCAGTATTTT	CASRELSGTEGDTQYF
TRBV5-5	TRBJ1-1	-	-	TGTGCCAGCAGCTTGGCCGGGGGTTATGAAGCTTTCTTT	CASSLAGGYEAFF
TRBV2	TRBJ2-3	-	-	TGTGCCAGCAGGGACATCGTGGGCACAGATACGCAGTATTTT	CASRDIVGTDTQYF
TRBV5-1	TRBJ2-2	-	TRBD2	TGCGCCAGCAGCGTTCTAGCGGGAGTCGACACCGGGGAGCTGTTTTTT	CASSVLAGVDTGELFF
TRBV29-1	TRBJ2-1	-	-	TGCAGCGTGGTACCTGCTAGTGAGGAGCAGTTCTTC	CSVVPASEEQFF
TRBV28	TRBJ2-5	-	-	TGTGCCACCCAGTTTAACAGGGAAGAGACCCAGTACTTC	CATQFNREETQYF
TRBV20-1	TRBJ2-3	-	-	TGCAGTGCTAGTCCCCTTCGTAGCACAGATACGCAGTATTTT	CSASPLRSTDTQYF
TRBV4-3	TRBJ1-1	-	TRBD1	TGCGCCAGCAGCCCAGGACAGGGCAACACTGAAGCTTTCTTT	CASSPGQGNTEAFF